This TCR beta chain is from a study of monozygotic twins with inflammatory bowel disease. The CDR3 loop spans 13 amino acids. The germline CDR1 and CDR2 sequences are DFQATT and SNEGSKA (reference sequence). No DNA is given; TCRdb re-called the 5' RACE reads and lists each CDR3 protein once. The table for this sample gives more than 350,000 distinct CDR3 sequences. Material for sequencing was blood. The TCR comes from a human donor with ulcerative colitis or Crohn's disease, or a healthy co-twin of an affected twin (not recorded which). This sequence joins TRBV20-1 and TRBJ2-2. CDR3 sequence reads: CSARKSNTGELFF.